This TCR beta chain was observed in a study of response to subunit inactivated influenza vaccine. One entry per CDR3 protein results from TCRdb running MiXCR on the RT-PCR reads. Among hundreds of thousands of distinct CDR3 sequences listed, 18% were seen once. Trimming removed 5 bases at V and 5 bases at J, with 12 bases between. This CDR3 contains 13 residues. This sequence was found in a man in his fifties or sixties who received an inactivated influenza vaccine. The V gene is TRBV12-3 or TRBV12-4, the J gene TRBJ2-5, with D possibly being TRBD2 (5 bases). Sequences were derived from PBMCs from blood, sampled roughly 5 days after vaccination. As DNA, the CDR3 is TGTGCCAGCAGTCTCGGGGTAGCTGAGACCCAGTACTTC. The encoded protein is CASSLGVAETQYF.